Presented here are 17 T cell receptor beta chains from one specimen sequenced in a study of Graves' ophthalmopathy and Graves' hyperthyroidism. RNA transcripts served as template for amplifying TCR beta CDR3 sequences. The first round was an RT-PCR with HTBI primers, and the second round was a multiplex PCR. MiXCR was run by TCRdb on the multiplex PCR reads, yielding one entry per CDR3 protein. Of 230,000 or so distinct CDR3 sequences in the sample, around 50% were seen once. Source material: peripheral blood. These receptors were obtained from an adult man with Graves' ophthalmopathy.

CDR3 sequence: CASSILLNQPQHF. CDR3 DNA sequence: TGTGCCAGTAGTATTCTCTTAAATCAGCCCCAGCATTTT. The chain links TRBV19 to TRBJ1-5; D remains unclear. Germline assignment: CDR1 LNHDA and CDR2 SQIVND (reference sequence). The V and J ends lost 3 bases and 4 bases respectively, with 7 bases between them. The CDR3 totals 13 residues.

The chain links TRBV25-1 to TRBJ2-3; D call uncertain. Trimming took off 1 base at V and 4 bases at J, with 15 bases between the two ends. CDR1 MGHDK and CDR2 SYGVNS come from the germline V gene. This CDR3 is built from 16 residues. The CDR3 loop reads CASSELGRLESDTQYF. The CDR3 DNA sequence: TGTGCCAGCAGTGAATTAGGCAGGCTGGAATCAGATACGCAGTATTTT.

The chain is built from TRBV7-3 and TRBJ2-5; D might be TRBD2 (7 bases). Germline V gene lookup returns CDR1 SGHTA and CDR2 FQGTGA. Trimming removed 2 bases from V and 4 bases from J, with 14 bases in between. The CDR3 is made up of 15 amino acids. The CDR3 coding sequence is TGTGCCAGCAGCTTATTGGGGGGGCCGGGAGAGACCCAGTACTTC. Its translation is CASSLLGGPGETQYF.

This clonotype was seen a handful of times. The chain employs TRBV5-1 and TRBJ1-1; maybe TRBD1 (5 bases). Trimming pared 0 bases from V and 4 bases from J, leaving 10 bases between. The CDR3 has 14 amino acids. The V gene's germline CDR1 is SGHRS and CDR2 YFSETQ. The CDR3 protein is CASSLARVSTEAFF. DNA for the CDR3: TGCGCCAGCAGCTTGGCCAGGGTTAGCACTGAAGCTTTCTTT.

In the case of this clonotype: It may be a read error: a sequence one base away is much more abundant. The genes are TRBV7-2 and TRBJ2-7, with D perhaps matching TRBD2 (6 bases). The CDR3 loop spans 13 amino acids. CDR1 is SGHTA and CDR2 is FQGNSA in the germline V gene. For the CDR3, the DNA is TGTGCCTGCAGCTCTAGGGGCGGGGACGAGCAGTACTTC. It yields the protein CACSSRGGDEQYF.

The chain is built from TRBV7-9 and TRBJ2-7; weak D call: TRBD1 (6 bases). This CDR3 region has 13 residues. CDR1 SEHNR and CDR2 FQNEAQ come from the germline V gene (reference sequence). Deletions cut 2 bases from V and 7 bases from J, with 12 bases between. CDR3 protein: CASSLNQGREQYF. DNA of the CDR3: TGTGCCAGCAGCTTAAATCAGGGGCGAGAGCAGTACTTC.

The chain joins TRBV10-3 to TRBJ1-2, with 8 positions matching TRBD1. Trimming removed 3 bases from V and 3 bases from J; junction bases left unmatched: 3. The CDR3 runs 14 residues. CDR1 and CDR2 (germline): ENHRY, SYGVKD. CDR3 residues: CAISDTGGYYGYTF. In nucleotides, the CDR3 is TGTGCCATCAGTGATACAGGGGGGTACTATGGCTACACCTTC.

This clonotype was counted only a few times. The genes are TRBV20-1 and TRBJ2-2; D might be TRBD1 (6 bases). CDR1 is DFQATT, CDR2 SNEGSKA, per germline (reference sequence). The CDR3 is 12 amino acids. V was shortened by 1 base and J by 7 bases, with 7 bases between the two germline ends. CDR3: CSARAGVGELFF. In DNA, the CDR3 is TGCAGTGCTAGAGCAGGGGTCGGGGAGCTGTTTTTT.

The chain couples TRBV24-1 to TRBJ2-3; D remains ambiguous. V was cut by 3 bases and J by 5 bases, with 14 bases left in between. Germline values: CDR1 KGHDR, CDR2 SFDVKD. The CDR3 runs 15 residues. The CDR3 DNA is TGTGCCACCAGTGATCCGGGCGGTTTGGGAGATACGCAGTATTTT. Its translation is CATSDPGGLGDTQYF.

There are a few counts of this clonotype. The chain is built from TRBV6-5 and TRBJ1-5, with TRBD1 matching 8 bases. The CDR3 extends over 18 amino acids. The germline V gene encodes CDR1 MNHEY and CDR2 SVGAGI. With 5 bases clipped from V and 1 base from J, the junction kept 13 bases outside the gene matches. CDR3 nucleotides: TGTGCCAGCAGTGAAGCTCTTCACCGGGACAGGAGCAATCAGCCCCAGCATTTT. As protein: CASSEALHRDRSNQPQHF.

This CDR3 is CASSMEGSRETQYF. CDR3 DNA sequence: TGTGCCAGTAGTATGGAGGGGTCCAGGGAGACCCAGTACTTC. The V and J genes are TRBV19 and TRBJ2-5; D is perhaps TRBD2 (6 bases). CDR3 size: 14 residues. The V end lost 3 bases, the J end lost 5 bases, and 13 bases lay between the germline ends. Germline loops: CDR1 LNHDA, CDR2 SQIVND (reference sequence).

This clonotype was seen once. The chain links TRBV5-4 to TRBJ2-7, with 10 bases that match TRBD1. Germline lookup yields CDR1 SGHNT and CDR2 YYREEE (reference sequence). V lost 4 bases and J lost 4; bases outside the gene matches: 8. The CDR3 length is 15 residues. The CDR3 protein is CASSPGQGEVYEQYF. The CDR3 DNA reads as TGTGCCAGCAGCCCAGGACAGGGGGAAGTTTACGAGCAGTACTTC.

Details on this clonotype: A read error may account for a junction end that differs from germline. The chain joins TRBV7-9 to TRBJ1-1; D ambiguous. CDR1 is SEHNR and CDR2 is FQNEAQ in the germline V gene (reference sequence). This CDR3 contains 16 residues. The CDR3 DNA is TGCGCCAGCAGCCAAGAAGGGAAAGGGTGGGCCACTGAAGCTTCCTTT. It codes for CASSQEGKGWATEASF.

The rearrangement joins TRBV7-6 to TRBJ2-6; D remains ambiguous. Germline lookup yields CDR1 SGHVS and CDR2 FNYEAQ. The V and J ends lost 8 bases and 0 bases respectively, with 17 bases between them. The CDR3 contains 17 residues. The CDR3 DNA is TGTGCCAGCGGGCTCAGCGAGGCAAACTCTGGGGCCAACGTCCTGACTTTC. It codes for CASGLSEANSGANVLTF.

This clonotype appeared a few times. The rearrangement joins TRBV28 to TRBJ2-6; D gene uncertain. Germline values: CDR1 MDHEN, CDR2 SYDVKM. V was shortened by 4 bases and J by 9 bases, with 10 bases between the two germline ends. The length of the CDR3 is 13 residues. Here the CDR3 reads CASSSPDLNVLTF. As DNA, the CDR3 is TGTGCCAGCAGTTCCCCGGACCTCAACGTCCTGACTTTC. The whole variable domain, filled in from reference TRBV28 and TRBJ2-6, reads DVKVTQSSRYLVKRTGEKVFLECVQDMDHENMFWYRQDPGLGLRLIYFSYDVKMKEKGDIPEGYSVSREKKERFSLILESASTNQTSMYLCASSSPDLNVLTFGAGSRLTVL.

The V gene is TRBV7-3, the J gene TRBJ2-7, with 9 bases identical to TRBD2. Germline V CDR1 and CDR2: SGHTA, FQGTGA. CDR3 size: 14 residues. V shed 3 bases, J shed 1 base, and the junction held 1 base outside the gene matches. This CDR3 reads CASSFAGGSYEQYF. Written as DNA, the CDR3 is TGTGCCAGCAGCTTTGCGGGGGGGTCCTACGAGCAGTACTTC.

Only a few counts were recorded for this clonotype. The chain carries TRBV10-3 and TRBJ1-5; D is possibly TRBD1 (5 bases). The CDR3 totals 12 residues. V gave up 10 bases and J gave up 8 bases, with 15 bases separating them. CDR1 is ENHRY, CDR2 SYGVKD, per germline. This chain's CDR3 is CASVNGGEPQHF. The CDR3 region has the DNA TGTGCCAGCGTCAACGGGGGGGAGCCCCAGCATTTT.